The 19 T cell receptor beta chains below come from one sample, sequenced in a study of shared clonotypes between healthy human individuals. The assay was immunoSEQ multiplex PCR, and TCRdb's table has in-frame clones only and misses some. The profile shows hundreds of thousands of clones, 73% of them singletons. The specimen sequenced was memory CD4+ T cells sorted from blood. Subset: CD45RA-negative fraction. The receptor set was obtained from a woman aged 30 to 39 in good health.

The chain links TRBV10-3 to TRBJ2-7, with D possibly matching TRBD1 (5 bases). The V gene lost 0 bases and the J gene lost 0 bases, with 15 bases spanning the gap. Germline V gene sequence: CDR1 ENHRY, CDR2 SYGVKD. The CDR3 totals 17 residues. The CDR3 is CAISESFAGPSSYEQYF. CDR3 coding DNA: TGTGCCATCAGTGAGTCATTCGCAGGGCCTAGCTCCTACGAGCAGTACTTC.

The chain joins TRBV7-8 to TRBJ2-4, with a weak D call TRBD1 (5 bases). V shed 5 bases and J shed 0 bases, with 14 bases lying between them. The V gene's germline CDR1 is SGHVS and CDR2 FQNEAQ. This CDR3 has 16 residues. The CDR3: CASSPPGLSAKNIQYF. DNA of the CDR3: TGTGCCAGCAGCCCCCCAGGGCTATCAGCCAAAAACATTCAGTACTTC.

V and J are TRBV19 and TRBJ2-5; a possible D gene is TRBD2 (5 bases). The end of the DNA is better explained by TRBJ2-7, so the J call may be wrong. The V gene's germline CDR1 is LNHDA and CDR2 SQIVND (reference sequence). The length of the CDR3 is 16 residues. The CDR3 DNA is TGTGCCAGTAGCCCCGAGACGGGGAAGGTCTCCTACGAGCAGTACTTC. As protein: CASSPETGKVSYEQYF.

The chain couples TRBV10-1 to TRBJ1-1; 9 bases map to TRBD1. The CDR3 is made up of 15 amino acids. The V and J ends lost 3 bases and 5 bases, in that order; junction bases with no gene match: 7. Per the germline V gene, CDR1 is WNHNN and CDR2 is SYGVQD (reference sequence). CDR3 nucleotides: TGCGCCAGCAGTGATCCGGGACAGGGACATACTGAAGCTTTCTTT. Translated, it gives CASSDPGQGHTEAFF.

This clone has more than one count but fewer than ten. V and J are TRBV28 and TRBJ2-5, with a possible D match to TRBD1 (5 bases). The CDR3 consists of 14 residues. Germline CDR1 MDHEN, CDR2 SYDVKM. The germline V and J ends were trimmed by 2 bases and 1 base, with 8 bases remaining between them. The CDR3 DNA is TGTGCCAGCAGTTTAATACAGGTCCAAGAGACCCAGTACTTC. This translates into CASSLIQVQETQYF.

The CDR3 loop is CSVVGTSNTGELFF. CDR3 nucleotides: TGCAGCGTCGTTGGGACTTCGAACACCGGGGAGCTGTTTTTT. This chain links TRBV29-1 with TRBJ2-2; D perhaps matches TRBD2 (6 bases). From germline, CDR1 is SQVTM and CDR2 ANQGSEA. Trimming took 6 bases from V and 0 from J, leaving 11 bases between them. This CDR3 is built from 14 residues.

CDR3 in amino acids: CASSQDELAGYNEQFF. In nucleotides, the CDR3 is TGTGCCAGCAGCCAAGATGAACTAGCGGGCTACAATGAGCAGTTCTTC. This chain uses TRBV4-2 with TRBJ2-1, with 9 bases identical to TRBD2. V lost 0 bases, J lost 3 bases, and 3 bases stayed unmatched. Germline V gene lookup returns CDR1 LGHNA and CDR2 YNFKEQ. The CDR3 is 16 amino acids.

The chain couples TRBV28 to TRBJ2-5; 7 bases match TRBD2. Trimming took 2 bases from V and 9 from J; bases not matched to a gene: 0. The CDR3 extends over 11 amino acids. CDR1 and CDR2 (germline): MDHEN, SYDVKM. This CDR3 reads CASSLAGAQYF. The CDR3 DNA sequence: TGTGCCAGCAGTTTAGCGGGAGCCCAGTACTTC.

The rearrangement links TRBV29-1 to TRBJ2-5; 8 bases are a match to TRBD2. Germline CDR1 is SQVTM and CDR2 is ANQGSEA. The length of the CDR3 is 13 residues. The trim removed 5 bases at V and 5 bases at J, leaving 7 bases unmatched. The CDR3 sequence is CSVQAGGGETQYF. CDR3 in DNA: TGCAGCGTTCAGGCGGGGGGCGGGGAGACCCAGTACTTC.

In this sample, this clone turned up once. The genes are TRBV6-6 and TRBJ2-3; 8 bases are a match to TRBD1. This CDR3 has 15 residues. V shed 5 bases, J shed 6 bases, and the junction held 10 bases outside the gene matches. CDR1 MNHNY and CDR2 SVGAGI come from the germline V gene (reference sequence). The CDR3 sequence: CASSTTRTGSDTQYF. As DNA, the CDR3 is TGTGCCAGCAGTACCACCCGGACAGGGTCTGATACGCAGTATTTT.

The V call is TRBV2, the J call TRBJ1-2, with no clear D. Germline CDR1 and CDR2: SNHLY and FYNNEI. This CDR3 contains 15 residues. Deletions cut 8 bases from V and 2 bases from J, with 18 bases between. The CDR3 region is CASPPPEGINYGYTF. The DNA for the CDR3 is TGTGCCAGCCCCCCACCCGAGGGAATAAACTATGGCTACACCTTC. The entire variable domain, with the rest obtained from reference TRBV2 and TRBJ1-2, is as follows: EPEVTQTPSHQVTQMGQEVILRCVPISNHLYFYWYRQILGQKVEFLVSFYNNEISEKSEIFDDQFSVERPDGSNFTLKIRSTKLEDSAMYFCASPPPEGINYGYTFGSGTRLTVV.

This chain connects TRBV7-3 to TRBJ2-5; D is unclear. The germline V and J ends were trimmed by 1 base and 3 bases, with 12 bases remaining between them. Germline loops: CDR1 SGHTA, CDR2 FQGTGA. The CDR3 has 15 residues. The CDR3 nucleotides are TGTGCCAGCAGCTTAAGGGCTGACTCCGAAGAGACCCAGTACTTC. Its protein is CASSLRADSEETQYF.

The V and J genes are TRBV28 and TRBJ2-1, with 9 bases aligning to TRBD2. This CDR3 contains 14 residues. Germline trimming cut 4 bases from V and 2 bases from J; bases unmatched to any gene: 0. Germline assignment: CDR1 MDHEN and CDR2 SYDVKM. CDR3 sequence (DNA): TGTGCCAGCAGTTCTAGCGGGACCTACAATGAGCAGTTCTTC. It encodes CASSSSGTYNEQFF.

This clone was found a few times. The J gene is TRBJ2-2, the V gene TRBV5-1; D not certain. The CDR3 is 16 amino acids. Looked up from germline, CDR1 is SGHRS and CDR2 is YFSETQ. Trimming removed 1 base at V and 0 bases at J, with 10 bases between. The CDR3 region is CASSLHGETNTGELFF. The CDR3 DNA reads TGCGCCAGCAGCTTGCATGGAGAAACGAACACCGGGGAGCTGTTTTTT.

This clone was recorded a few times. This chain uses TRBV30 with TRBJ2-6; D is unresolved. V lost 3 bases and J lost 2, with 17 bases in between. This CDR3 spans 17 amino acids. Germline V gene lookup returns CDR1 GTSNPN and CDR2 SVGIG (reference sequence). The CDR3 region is CAWSRAFYAAGANVLTF. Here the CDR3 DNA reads TGTGCCTGGAGCCGGGCCTTTTATGCCGCTGGGGCCAACGTCCTGACTTTC. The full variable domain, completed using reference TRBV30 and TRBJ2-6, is SQTIHQWPATLVQPVGSPLSLECTVEGTSNPNLYWYRQAAGRGLQLLFYSVGIGQISSEVPQNLSASRPQDRQFILSSKKLLLSDSGFYLCAWSRAFYAAGANVLTFGAGSRLTVL.

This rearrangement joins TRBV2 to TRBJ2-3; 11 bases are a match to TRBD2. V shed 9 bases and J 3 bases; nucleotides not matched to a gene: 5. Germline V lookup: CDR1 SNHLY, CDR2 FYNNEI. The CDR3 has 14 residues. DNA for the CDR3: TGTGCCAGTTTCTTAGCGGGAGGGACAGATACGCAGTATTTT. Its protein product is CASFLAGGTDTQYF.

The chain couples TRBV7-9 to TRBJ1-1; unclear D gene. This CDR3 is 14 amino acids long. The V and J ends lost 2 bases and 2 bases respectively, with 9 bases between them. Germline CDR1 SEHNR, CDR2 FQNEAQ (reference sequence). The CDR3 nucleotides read TGTGCCAGCAGCTTATCGACGGTTAACACTGAAGCTTTCTTT. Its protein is CASSLSTVNTEAFF. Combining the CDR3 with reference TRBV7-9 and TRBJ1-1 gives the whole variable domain DTGVSQNPRHKITKRGQNVTFRCDPISEHNRLYWYRQTLGQGPEFLTYFQNEAQLEKSRLLSDRFSAERPKGSFSTLEIQRTEQGDSAMYLCASSLSTVNTEAFFGQGTRLTVV.

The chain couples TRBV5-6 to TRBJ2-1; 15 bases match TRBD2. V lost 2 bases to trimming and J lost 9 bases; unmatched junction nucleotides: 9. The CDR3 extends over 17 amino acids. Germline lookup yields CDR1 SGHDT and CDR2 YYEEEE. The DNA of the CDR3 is TGTGCCAGCAGCTTCGGCCTGGGACTAGCGGGAGGCAGTGAGCAGTTCTTC. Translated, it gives CASSFGLGLAGGSEQFF.

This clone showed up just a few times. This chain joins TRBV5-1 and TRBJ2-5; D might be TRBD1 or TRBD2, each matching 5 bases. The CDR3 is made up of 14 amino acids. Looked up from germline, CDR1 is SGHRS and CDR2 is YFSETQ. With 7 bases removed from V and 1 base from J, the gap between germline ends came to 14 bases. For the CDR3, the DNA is TGCGCCAGCCGGTCGGGGCTATCCCAAGAGACCCAGTACTTC. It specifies CASRSGLSQETQYF.